This T cell receptor (beta chain) was identified during a study of monozygotic twins with inflammatory bowel disease (dated 2019 in TCRdb). For the wider study: In total, roughly 30 monozygotic twin pairs made up the full study: 19 Danish pairs, all IBD-discordant, plus nine German pairs, of which four were IBD-concordant and five were IBD-discordant. Disease-associated traits were sought mainly through comparisons between IBD patients and their genetically identical healthy co-twins within discordant pairs. Each individual had, on average, about 151 000 unique TCRalpha sequences and 181 000 unique TCRbeta sequences available for analysis.

The library was obtained by 5' RACE. Each TCR library was prepared from around 3,200 ng of total RNA. For each sample, cDNA synthesis with SMARTScribe reverse transcriptase was split into eight separate reactions. During cDNA synthesis, unique molecular identifiers containing a 6-nucleotide sample barcode were introduced by template switching. TCRalpha and TCRbeta cDNA was amplified in two nested PCRs of about 17 and 10 cycles, and bead purification was carried out after each PCR. Before amplification, the cDNA was treated with uracil DNA-glycosylase and purified using the QIAquick PCR purification kit. In the second PCR, Illumina TruSeq-compatible adapters and sample-specific barcodes were added. Library quality and concentration were assessed using TapeStation and Qubit, and 4.5 to 6.5 ng of each library was pooled. Sequencing of pooled libraries was carried out on an Illumina HiSeq2500 single-index Rapid Run using 2 x 100 bp reads and custom sequencing primers. The paper's data handling went like this. PCR and sequencing errors were corrected by UMI-based consensus assembly using MiGEC version 1.2.6. MiXCR version 2.1.1 was used for V(D)J alignment, clonotype assembly and CDR3 extraction. To normalise gene usage, clonotype sharing and MAIT/NKT TCR abundance, the top 1000, 10 000 and 20 000 clonotypes in each sample were analysed. Diversity was computed as the inverse Simpson index with the vegan R package after downsampling to 27 000 UMIs. Paired Mann-Whitney U tests on discordant twin pairs were used, with Benjamini-Hochberg multiple-testing correction. After TCRdb reprocessed the reads, each CDR3 protein sequence was kept as one row, without DNA. TCRdb's processing, not the study's, gives the V and J calls here. The sample's clone listing holds fewer than 400,000 distinct CDR3 sequences. The leading ten clones occupy 5.6% of the sample.

Comment on this clonotype: Which antigen it targets is not known.

Summary of the overall study and its limitations: IBD patients had lower TCRbeta repertoire diversity, measured by the inverse Simpson index, than their healthy co-twins. IBD patients shared fewer clonotypes with other individuals than healthy twins did, most markedly in patients showing signs of disease activity. Repertoire similarity did not differ between concordant and discordant twins, which could be due to limited statistical power. Because patients were on differing immunosuppressive treatments, the repertoires may have picked up extra background noise and inter-individual variability. No single strong signal or clonotype linked to IBD turned up in the results, so the idea that one exists was not supported. Distinction between different T cell subtypes could not be achieved in the analysis.

From each donor, an approximately 2.7 ml peripheral blood sample was collected into PAXgene tubes and kept at -80 degrees C. Without T cell sorting, total RNA was isolated from whole blood using the PAXgene blood miRNA kit on an automated QIAcube. Peripheral blood from monozygotic twin pairs who were concordant or discordant for inflammatory bowel disease underwent deep TCRalpha and TCRbeta repertoire profiling using unique molecular barcoding. For every twin pair, smoking habits were documented, and each individual was categorised as a current, former or never smoker. The sequenced sample consisted of blood. The clonotype was recovered from a human donor with ulcerative colitis or Crohn's disease, or a healthy co-twin of an affected twin (not recorded which).

The CDR3 amino acid sequence is: CASSGGGRGTDTQYF. The sequence is built from TRBV9 and TRBJ2-3; TCRdb lists TRBD1, though no DNA is available to test this call. From the cysteine up to the phenylalanine, the CDR3 has a length of 15 residues. No DNA is listed. The germline V gene provides CDR1 SGDLS and CDR2 YYNGEE.